This T cell receptor beta chain was sequenced during a study of cytomegalovirus exposure and HLA in healthy donors. At the level of the study: Of the donors genotyped, approximately 400 in all, about 81% fell in the Caucasian-associated ancestry cluster.

This CDR3 has 15 residues. Germline V gene sequence: CDR1 LNHDA, CDR2 SQIVND (reference sequence). The ends were cut back, 6 bases at V and 2 bases at J, with 16 bases in the middle. Primers: 60 Vbeta forward and 13 Jbeta reverse. This table comes from immunoSEQ multiplex PCR, and its TCRdb copy is limited to in-frame clones, with some not included. The sample lists about 150,000 clones, about 88% occurring once. This clone has a single count. The antigen is undetermined. The study, taken as a whole, reports: Later analysis identified a missense DCLRE1C variant that was linked to TCR beta V- and J-gene trimming.

Sequenced input: PBMCs. This receptor was obtained from a woman between 18 and 30 years old in good health and CMV-seronegative. The V call is TRBV19, the J call TRBJ1-2; a possible D gene is TRBD1 (6 bases). CDR3 sequence reads: CASRSAGVRNYGYTF. The CDR3 bases are TGTGCCAGTAGATCAGCAGGGGTTCGCAACTATGGCTACACCTTC.